These 30 T cell receptor beta chains share one sample of origin, sequenced in a study of blood T cell repertoires in COVID-19. The protocol was immunoSEQ multiplex PCR, while the TCRdb copy is restricted to in-frame clones and leaves out a portion. The repertoire includes 120,000 to 150,000 clones, around 89% of them detected once, and about 10% sits in the top ten. The sequenced sample consisted of peripheral blood. These receptors all come from a woman of 80 years or more with acute or convalescent COVID-19.

CDR3 amino acids: CASSQPGQGVYTEAFF. DNA for the CDR3: TGCGCCAGCAGCCAACCGGGACAGGGGGTCTACACTGAAGCTTTCTTT. V gene TRBV4-1 combines with J gene TRBJ1-1; 11 nucleotides align to TRBD1. Per the germline V gene, CDR1 is MGHRA and CDR2 is YSYEKL. V lost 2 bases to trimming and J lost 3 bases; unmatched junction nucleotides: 5. The CDR3 is made up of 16 amino acids.

The chain uses TRBV5-1 and TRBJ2-3, with TRBD1 identical over 9 bases. The CDR3 is made up of 13 amino acids. The germline V gene has CDR1 SGHRS and CDR2 YFSETQ. V lost 5 bases and J lost 5; bases outside the gene matches: 3. The CDR3 DNA sequence: TGCGCCAGCAGATCGACAGGGGGAGATACGCAGTATTTT. As protein: CASRSTGGDTQYF. Full variable domain (rest looked up from reference TRBV5-1 and TRBJ2-3): KAGVTQTPRYLIKTRGQQVTLSCSPISGHRSVSWYQQTPGQGLQFLFEYFSETQRNKGNFPGRFSGRQFSNSRSEMNVSTLELGDSALYLCASRSTGGDTQYFGPGTRLTVL.

This chain joins TRBV6-5 and TRBJ2-7; 8 positions agree with TRBD1. The CDR3 has 14 amino acids. Germline assignment: CDR1 MNHEY and CDR2 SVGAGI. The trim removed 6 bases at V and 0 bases at J, leaving 4 bases unmatched. The DNA of the CDR3 is TGTGCCAGCAGCCCAGGGGGCTACTCCTACGAGCAGTACTTC. Its translation is CASSPGGYSYEQYF.

CDR3 sequence: CATSRVERAQPQHF. The CDR3 coding sequence is TGTGCCACCAGCAGAGTGGAGAGGGCTCAGCCCCAGCATTTT. This rearrangement joins TRBV15 to TRBJ1-5; D unclear. Germline lookup yields CDR1 LNHNV and CDR2 YYDKDF (reference sequence). Trimming stripped 1 base from V and 6 bases from J, with 10 bases between. This CDR3 has 14 residues.

This chain connects TRBV30 to TRBJ2-5, with D possibly TRBD1 on 6 matching bases. Trimming took 4 bases from V and 8 from J, leaving 11 bases between them. Germline CDR1 reads GTSNPN; CDR2 reads SVGIG (reference sequence). The CDR3 totals 11 residues. The CDR3 nucleotides are TGTGCCTGGACAGGGGAGAATACCCAGTACTTC. Translation gives CAWTGENTQYF.

The chain recombines TRBV5-1 with TRBJ2-7; D possibly corresponds to TRBD1 (6 bases). The V end was cut by 0 bases, the J end by 3 bases, with 10 bases between. The germline CDR1 and CDR2 sequences are SGHRS and YFSETQ. CDR3 size: 14 residues. The DNA of the CDR3 is TGCGCCAGCAGCTTGGTGGACAGACTCTACGAGCAGTACTTC. Amino acids: CASSLVDRLYEQYF.

The CDR3 region has the DNA TGTGCCAGCTCACCCCGAGGACAGACCACAACTAATGAAAAACTGTTTTTT. Protein sequence: CASSPRGQTTTNEKLFF. The chain recombines TRBV18 with TRBJ1-4; a possible D gene is TRBD1 (6 bases). The CDR3 sequence is 17 residues long. V was pared by 3 bases and J by 0 bases, with 14 bases between. Germline values: CDR1 KGHSH, CDR2 LQKENI.

CDR3 amino acids: CASSQDRNLNSPLHF. The CDR3 DNA is TGTGCCAGCAGCCAAGACAGAAATCTTAATTCACCCCTCCACTTT. This rearrangement joins TRBV14 to TRBJ1-6; D gene unclear. The CDR3 is made up of 15 amino acids. The V and J ends lost 0 bases and 6 bases respectively, with 9 bases between them. The germline CDR1 and CDR2 sequences are SGHDN and FVKESK.

This chain connects TRBV7-6 to TRBJ2-1; 11 bases line up with TRBD2. The CDR3 spans 16 residues. The junction had 12 bases not matched to a gene; V was cut back by 5 bases and J by 9 bases. CDR1 is SGHVS and CDR2 is FNYEAQ in the germline V gene. Here the CDR3 DNA reads TGTGCCAGCAGCCCCTTAGCGGGGGGGGGATTTATTGAGCAGTTCTTC. Protein product: CASSPLAGGGFIEQFF.

This chain connects TRBV9 to TRBJ1-3, with D perhaps TRBD1 (6 bases). Looked up from germline, CDR1 is SGDLS and CDR2 is YYNGEE. The CDR3 spans 16 residues. The V end lost 3 bases, the J end lost 2 bases, and 15 bases lay between the germline ends. This CDR3 reads CASSALQGSAGNTIYF. CDR3 sequence (DNA): TGTGCCAGCAGCGCTTTACAGGGTTCGGCTGGAAACACCATATATTTT.

This clone was recorded once. The chain combines TRBV27 with TRBJ2-7; a weak D match, TRBD1 (5 bases). The CDR3 is 14 amino acids. V dropped 7 bases and J dropped 1 base, with 14 bases sitting between them. The germline V gene encodes CDR1 MNHEY and CDR2 SMNVEV (reference sequence). The CDR3, as DNA: TGTGCCAGCACCCCAACAGGACAATCCTACGAGCAGTACTTC. Translated, it gives CASTPTGQSYEQYF.

The CDR3 is CASSFGQNNEQFF. In DNA, the CDR3 is TGTGCCAGCAGCTTTGGACAGAACAATGAGCAGTTCTTC. This chain uses TRBV7-2 with TRBJ2-1, with D tentatively TRBD1 (6 bases). Per the germline V gene, CDR1 is SGHTA and CDR2 is FQGNSA. V lost 3 bases and J lost 5, with 8 bases in between. The CDR3 is 13 amino acids.

The chain has TRBV7-3 and TRBJ1-1; D perhaps matches TRBD1 (5 bases). The V end lost 1 base, the J end lost 3 bases, and 12 bases lay between the germline ends. Germline V gene sequence: CDR1 SGHTA, CDR2 FQGTGA. The CDR3 sequence is 15 residues long. DNA of the CDR3: TGTGCCAGCAGCTTAATGGGCAGGGCCGACACTGAAGCTTTCTTT. Protein sequence: CASSLMGRADTEAFF.

This chain connects TRBV7-9 to TRBJ1-1; D gene ambiguous. The CDR3 runs 14 residues. The V gene's germline CDR1 is SEHNR and CDR2 FQNEAQ (reference sequence). Trimming took 2 bases from V and 1 from J, leaving 8 bases between them. The CDR3 nucleotides read TGTGCCAGCAGCTTACAGCGGGAGAACACTGAAGCTTTCTTT. Encoded protein: CASSLQRENTEAFF.

This clone was counted once. This chain links TRBV5-1 with TRBJ1-2; TRBD1 matches at 9 bases. CDR1 SGHRS and CDR2 YFSETQ come from the germline V gene. The V and J ends lost 4 bases and 4 bases, in that order; junction bases with no gene match: 14. This CDR3 has 17 amino acids. The CDR3 nucleotides are TGCGCCAGCAGCCCAGCGGGACAGGGTTTCTCGCGCTATGGCTACACCTTC. It is translated as CASSPAGQGFSRYGYTF.

This chain connects TRBV7-6 to TRBJ2-7; 16 nucleotides match TRBD2. This CDR3 region has 15 residues. Losses at the gene ends were 5 bases for V and 6 bases for J; bases not matched to a gene: 4. Germline CDR1 SGHVS, CDR2 FNYEAQ. The CDR3 region has the DNA TGTGCCAGCAGCGCCGGGACTAGCGGGGGGGTCGAGCAGTACTTC. Its translation is CASSAGTSGGVEQYF.

The J gene is TRBJ2-5, the V gene TRBV5-1; 9 bases match TRBD1. The V gene end was trimmed by 4 bases and the J gene end by 1 base; junction bases not matched to a gene: 8. Per germline, CDR1 SGHRS and CDR2 YFSETQ. This CDR3 contains 16 residues. This CDR3 is CASSPVRQGGQETQYF. CDR3 in DNA: TGCGCCAGCAGCCCTGTCAGACAGGGGGGCCAAGAGACCCAGTACTTC.

The chain links TRBV19 to TRBJ1-2; tentative D call: TRBD1 (6 bases). The CDR3 runs to 15 residues. The germline V and J ends were trimmed by 4 bases and 7 bases, with 19 bases remaining between them. Germline CDR1 reads LNHDA; CDR2 reads SQIVND (reference sequence). Written as DNA, the CDR3 is TGTGCCAGTAGTAAGACCCGGGACACTTCTTCTGGCTACACCTTC. Residues: CASSKTRDTSSGYTF.

The J gene is TRBJ1-1, the V gene TRBV2; D remains ambiguous. Germline loops: CDR1 SNHLY, CDR2 FYNNEI. This CDR3 is built from 13 residues. Deletions cut 4 bases from V and 0 bases from J, with 6 bases between. CDR3 bases: TGTGCCAGCAGTGTACAGATGAACACTGAAGCTTTCTTT. Translated: CASSVQMNTEAFF.

This chain joins TRBV9 and TRBJ2-1; the D gene is possibly TRBD1 (6 bases). This CDR3 has 15 amino acids. V lost 4 bases, J lost 3 bases, and 14 bases lay in between. The germline CDR1 and CDR2 sequences are SGDLS and YYNGEE. DNA for the CDR3: TGTGCCAGCAGCTTTCTTTCGGACAGCTACAATGAGCAGTTCTTC. This sequence encodes CASSFLSDSYNEQFF.

V and J are TRBV19 and TRBJ1-6, with no clear D. In germline, CDR1 is LNHDA, CDR2 SQIVND (reference sequence). The CDR3 runs to 14 residues. Between the trimmed V and J ends, which lost 7 bases and 6 bases, there was a span of 13 bases. The DNA of the CDR3 is TGTGCCAGTACGTCGAGCGGCTCTAATTCACCCCTCCACTTT. It yields the protein CASTSSGSNSPLHF.

A few counts support this clone. V is TRBV7-2 and J is TRBJ2-1; the D is unclear. The CDR3 has 12 residues. The V end lost 5 bases, the J end lost 8 bases, and 10 bases lay between the germline ends. Germline assignment: CDR1 SGHTA and CDR2 FQGNSA. In DNA form, the CDR3 reads TGTGCCAGCAGCAGCCACAGTGATGAGCAGTTCTTC. This codes for CASSSHSDEQFF.

This clone was detected only once. The chain is built from TRBV29-1 and TRBJ1-2, with 9 bases lining up with TRBD1. Per germline, CDR1 SQVTM and CDR2 ANQGSEA. The CDR3 is made up of 13 amino acids. V dropped 4 bases and J dropped 8; count of bases not matched to a gene: 8. As DNA, the CDR3 is TGCAGCGTTGTAGGGACAGGGAAATACGGCTACACCTTC. It is translated as CSVVGTGKYGYTF.

The rearrangement joins TRBV19 to TRBJ1-5; 8 bases align to TRBD1. After removal of 6 bases from V and 4 bases from J, the junction contained 8 bases not matched to a gene. Germline V gene data show CDR1 as LNHDA and CDR2 as SQIVND (reference sequence). The CDR3 is made up of 15 amino acids. CDR3 in DNA: TGTGCCAGTAGCGGAGGACAGGGATGGAATCAGCCCCAGCATTTT. Amino acid sequence: CASSGGQGWNQPQHF.

This clone occurred once. This rearrangement joins TRBV3-1 (or the pseudogene TRBV3-2) to TRBJ1-1; D perhaps matches TRBD1 (6 bases). Trimming took 4 bases from V and 1 from J, leaving 10 bases between them. The CDR3 runs 14 residues. The germline gives CDR1 LGHDT, CDR2 YNNKEL (reference sequence). The CDR3 DNA reads as TGTGCCAGCAGCCCTCCGGGACAGAACACTGAAGCTTTCTTT. It yields the protein CASSPPGQNTEAFF.

The chain combines TRBV13 with TRBJ2-7; TRBD1 matches at 7 bases. CDR3 length: 15 amino acids. CDR1 PRHDT and CDR2 FYEKMQ come from the germline V gene (reference sequence). Germline trimming cut 2 bases from V and 2 bases from J; bases unmatched to any gene: 6. The CDR3 sequence is CASSLYQGETYEQYF. The CDR3 nucleotides are TGTGCCAGCAGCTTATACCAGGGGGAAACCTACGAGCAGTACTTC.

The J gene is TRBJ1-2, the V gene TRBV7-9; tentatively, D is TRBD1 (5 bases). Trimming left V 5 bases short and J 5 bases short, with 18 bases between. The germline V gene has CDR1 SEHNR and CDR2 FQNEAQ (reference sequence). This CDR3 spans 15 amino acids. CDR3 nucleotides: TGTGCCAGCAGCCACCCGGGGGTCCGTTCTTATGGCTACACCTTC. Its translation: CASSHPGVRSYGYTF.

The chain links TRBV7-2 to TRBJ1-2, with 9 nucleotides matching TRBD1. Germline V gives CDR1 SGHTA, CDR2 FQGNSA. The CDR3 covers 16 residues. Unmatched junction bases numbered 4, after V lost 1 base and J lost 1 base. The CDR3 region is CASSLVGTGYNYGYTF. CDR3 DNA: TGTGCCAGCAGCTTAGTAGGGACAGGGTATAACTATGGCTACACCTTC. The whole variable domain, remainder taken from reference TRBV7-2 and TRBJ1-2, is GAGVSQSPSNKVTEKGKDVELRCDPISGHTALYWYRQSLGQGLEFLIYFQGNSAPDKSGLPSDRFSAERTGGSVSTLTIQRTQQEDSAVYLCASSLVGTGYNYGYTFGSGTRLTVV.

In this sample, this clone turned up once. This chain connects TRBV6-2 or TRBV6-3 to TRBJ2-3; TRBD1 might be the D (5 bases). CDR1 is MNHEY and CDR2 is SVGEGT in the germline V gene. Trimming left V 2 bases short and J 0 bases short, with 9 bases between. The CDR3 totals 15 residues. Here the CDR3 reads CASSYHQGSTDTQYF. CDR3 bases: TGTGCCAGCAGTTACCACCAGGGAAGCACAGATACGCAGTATTTT.

The chain uses TRBV18 and TRBJ2-5; D possibly corresponds to TRBD2 (7 bases). Per germline, CDR1 KGHSH and CDR2 LQKENI. The CDR3 runs 14 residues. V was cut by 4 bases and J by 1 base, with 10 bases left in between. Here the CDR3 reads CASSRRGAQETQYF. CDR3 bases: TGTGCCAGCTCACGTCGGGGGGCCCAAGAGACCCAGTACTTC. The full variable domain, rest sourced from reference TRBV18 and TRBJ2-5, is NAGVMQNPRHLVRRRGQEARLRCSPMKGHSHVYWYRQLPEEGLKFMVYLQKENIIDESGMPKERFSAEFPKEGPSILRIQQVVRGDSAAYFCASSRRGAQETQYFGPGTRLLVL.